The next 15 T cell receptor beta chains were all read from a single sample in a study of T cells after posttransplantation cyclophosphamide. Clones were read by immunoSEQ multiplex PCR, and TCRdb kept only the in-frame ones, dropping some. This repertoire holds around 44,000 clones, and none appear only once. The sample comprised PBMCs. The receptor source for this set is a man aged 35 to 55 in good health, CMV-negative, and a related stem cell transplant donor.

The gene calls are TRBV30 and TRBJ2-1; 11 bases align to TRBD2. V lost 0 bases to trimming and J lost 4 bases; unmatched junction nucleotides: 5. This CDR3 comprises 16 residues. Germline CDR1 GTSNPN, CDR2 SVGIG (reference sequence). The CDR3 nucleotides are TGTGCCTGGAGTGTACTAGGGACTAGCGGTTACAATGAGCAGTTCTTC. This encodes CAWSVLGTSGYNEQFF.

This clone turned up a few times. The chain has TRBV6-6 and TRBJ1-6; 11 nucleotides agree with TRBD1. V was pared by 2 bases and J by 9 bases, with 3 bases of the junction left unmatched. Germline V gene sequence: CDR1 MNHNY, CDR2 SVGAGI (reference sequence). The CDR3 consists of 15 residues. CDR3 bases: TGTGCCAGCAGTTACGGGACAGGGGGACGTTCACCCCTCCACTTT. It encodes CASSYGTGGRSPLHF.

The gene calls are TRBV9 and TRBJ2-3; 7 nucleotides agree with TRBD1. The CDR3 runs to 14 residues. The V gene's germline CDR1 is SGDLS and CDR2 YYNGEE. The V segment lost 2 bases and the J segment 2 bases; nucleotides outside the gene matches: 2. The CDR3 coding sequence is TGTGCCAGCAGCGTGGGACAGCTCACAGATACGCAGTATTTT. Amino acids: CASSVGQLTDTQYF.

This clone was picked up many times. The rearrangement uses TRBV18 and TRBJ2-3; D is undetermined. Germline CDR1 KGHSH, CDR2 LQKENI. This CDR3 region has 12 residues. V lost 1 base and J lost 6, with 5 bases in between. The CDR3 reads CASSPLGDTQYF. CDR3 bases: TGTGCCAGCTCACCACTCGGGGATACGCAGTATTTT.

This clone showed up many times. The chain carries TRBV9 and TRBJ2-2; D is perhaps TRBD1 (5 bases). Germline CDR1 and CDR2: SGDLS and YYNGEE. CDR3 length equals 14 residues. Deletions cut 0 bases from V and 7 bases from J, with 10 bases between. CDR3 bases: TGTGCCAGCAGCGTAGTGACAGACGGCGGGGAGCTGTTTTTT. Its translation: CASSVVTDGGELFF.

This clone has at least ten counts. V and J are TRBV27 and TRBJ2-2; TRBD1 is a possible D gene (6 bases). CDR3 length: 14 residues. V lost 3 bases and J 4 bases, leaving 9 bases between the germline ends. From germline, CDR1 is MNHEY and CDR2 SMNVEV (reference sequence). CDR3 protein: CASSLAGATGELFF. CDR3 coding DNA: TGTGCCAGCAGTTTGGCAGGGGCCACCGGGGAGCTGTTTTTT.

The V call is TRBV7-2, the J call TRBJ2-2; D may be TRBD2 (7 bases). The CDR3 contains 17 residues. The V end was cut by 4 bases, the J end by 2 bases, with 17 bases between. The germline gives CDR1 SGHTA, CDR2 FQGNSA. This CDR3 is CASSSSLRGPNTGELFF. The CDR3 DNA reads as TGTGCCAGCAGCTCTAGCCTGCGGGGGCCCAACACCGGGGAGCTGTTTTTT.

This clone has at least ten counts. The V call is TRBV5-1, the J call TRBJ1-1; D is unclear. Germline lookup yields CDR1 SGHRS and CDR2 YFSETQ. CDR3 length: 14 amino acids. Trimming left V 0 bases short and J 1 base short, with 7 bases between. For the CDR3, the DNA is TGCGCCAGCAGCTTGGAACACCCGAACACTGAAGCTTTCTTT. This gives the protein CASSLEHPNTEAFF.

This clone occurred many times. This chain links TRBV29-1 with TRBJ2-1, with D maybe TRBD1 (6 bases). The CDR3 consists of 13 residues. Germline-derived CDR1 and CDR2 are SQVTM and ANQGSEA. The V end lost 7 bases, the J end lost 5 bases, and 15 bases lay between the germline ends. The chain's CDR3 is CSAVQGSDNEQFF. The CDR3 DNA is TGCAGCGCCGTACAGGGTTCCGACAATGAGCAGTTCTTC.

This clone was picked up a small number of times. This rearrangement joins TRBV6-6 to TRBJ2-7; 7 positions match TRBD1. The CDR3 length is 12 residues. Trimming cost V 4 bases and J 6 bases; bases outside gene matches: 3. Germline V CDR1 and CDR2: MNHNY, SVGAGI (reference sequence). The CDR3 spells CASSFDRVEQYF. CDR3 DNA sequence: TGTGCCAGCAGTTTCGACAGGGTCGAGCAGTACTTC.

Ten or more counts support this clone. V usage is TRBV4-1 and J usage is TRBJ2-4, with 7 bases aligning to TRBD1. This CDR3 has 22 residues. After removal of 1 base from V and 0 bases from J, the junction contained 21 bases not matched to a gene. The germline gives CDR1 MGHRA, CDR2 YSYEKL. The CDR3 protein is CASSQGVLPGAGGLVAKNIQYF. CDR3 in DNA: TGCGCCAGCAGCCAAGGGGTCCTGCCTGGGGCAGGGGGTTTGGTAGCCAAAAACATTCAGTACTTC.

This clone was recorded at least ten times. J is TRBJ1-1 and V is TRBV5-1; 7 bases match TRBD1. This CDR3 comprises 15 residues. CDR1 is SGHRS, CDR2 YFSETQ, per germline. The J segment lost 0 bases and the V segment lost 0 bases, leaving 2 bases of the junction unmatched. CDR3 sequence: CASSLEGAMNTEAFF. The CDR3 DNA reads TGCGCCAGCAGCTTGGAGGGGGCGATGAACACTGAAGCTTTCTTT.

This clone has at least ten counts. V usage is TRBV6-6 and J usage is TRBJ1-5; D uncertain. Trimming took off 4 bases at V and 2 bases at J, with 9 bases between the two ends. This CDR3 is built from 14 residues. CDR1 MNHNY and CDR2 SVGAGI come from the germline V gene (reference sequence). The CDR3 loop reads CASSSTPGNQPQHF. In nucleotides, the CDR3 is TGTGCCAGCAGTTCGACACCGGGCAATCAGCCCCAGCATTTT.

Many counts were recorded for this clone. The genes are TRBV7-8 and TRBJ1-5; the D gene is possibly TRBD1 (5 bases). Germline values: CDR1 SGHVS, CDR2 FQNEAQ. The CDR3 extends over 15 amino acids. V gave up 5 bases and J gave up 0 bases, with 11 bases separating them. The CDR3 here is CASSKTVNSNQPQHF. The DNA for the CDR3 is TGTGCCAGCAGCAAGACAGTCAATAGCAATCAGCCCCAGCATTTT.

This clone was recorded at least ten times. V is TRBV5-8 and J is TRBJ1-1; tentative D call: TRBD1 (5 bases). CDR3 length equals 14 residues. Deletions cut 3 bases from V and 1 base from J, with 10 bases between. Looked up from germline, CDR1 is SGHTS and CDR2 is YDEGEE. The CDR3 here is CASSWTLKNTEAFF. The CDR3 DNA sequence: TGTGCCAGCAGCTGGACACTAAAGAACACTGAAGCTTTCTTT.